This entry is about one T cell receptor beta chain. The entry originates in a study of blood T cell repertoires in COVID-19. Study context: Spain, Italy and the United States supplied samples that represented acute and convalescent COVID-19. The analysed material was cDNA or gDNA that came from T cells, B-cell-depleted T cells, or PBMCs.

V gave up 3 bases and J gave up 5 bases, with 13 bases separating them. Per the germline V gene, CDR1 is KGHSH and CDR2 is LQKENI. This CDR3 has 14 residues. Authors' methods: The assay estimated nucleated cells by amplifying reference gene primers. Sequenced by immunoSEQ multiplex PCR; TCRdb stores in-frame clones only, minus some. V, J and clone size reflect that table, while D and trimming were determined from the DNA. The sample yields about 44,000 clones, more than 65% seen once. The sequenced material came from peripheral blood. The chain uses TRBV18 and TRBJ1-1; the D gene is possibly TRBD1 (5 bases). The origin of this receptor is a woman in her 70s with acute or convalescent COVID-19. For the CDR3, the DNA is TGTGCCAGCTCACCTCTTGGGGGGAATACTGAAGCTTTCTTT. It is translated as CASSPLGGNTEAFF. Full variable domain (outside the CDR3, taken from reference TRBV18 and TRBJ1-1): NAGVMQNPRHLVRRRGQEARLRCSPMKGHSHVYWYRQLPEEGLKFMVYLQKENIIDESGMPKERFSAEFPKEGPSILRIQQVVRGDSAAYFCASSPLGGNTEAFFGQGTRLTVV.